The T cell receptor beta chain under discussion was sequenced for a study of T-cell memory formation after mild COVID-19. Study conclusions and caveats: Prior to infection, memory already included some responding clones, suggesting cross-reactive memory joined. While clones contracting from day 15 to 85 were balanced between CD4 and CD8, later expanders leaned CD4+.

Comments on this clonotype: Its target is unknown.

This CDR3 has 16 amino acids. The germline CDR1 and CDR2 sequences are LGHNT and FRNRAP. Between the trimmed V and J ends, which lost 1 base and 0 bases, there was a span of 11 bases. TCRdb independently ran MiXCR on the 5' RACE reads; one entry per CDR3 protein. The table lists 250,000 to 300,000 distinct CDR3 sequences, under 20% of them singletons. The chain joins TRBV12-5 to TRBJ2-3, with no clear D. The sequenced material came from PBMCs or a T cell subset sorted from them (not recorded which). The sequence came from a man aged 18 to 30 who had mild COVID-19 (a few samples of this study predate the infection). Cell type and time point are not known. In DNA form, the CDR3 reads TGTGCTAGTGGTTTGGGGATTACTACTAGCACAGATACGCAGTATTTT. Residues: CASGLGITTSTDTQYF. Looking up the rest from reference TRBV12-5 and TRBJ2-3 gives the full variable domain: DARVTQTPRHKVTEMGQEVTMRCQPILGHNTVFWYRQTMMQGLELLAYFRNRAPLDDSGMPKDRFSAEMPDATLATLKIQPSEPRDSAVYFCASGLGITTSTDTQYFGPGTRLTVL.